What follows are 9 T cell receptor beta chains derived from one specimen sequenced in a study of tumor-infiltrating lymphocytes in primary liver carcinoma. Unsorted whole blood supplied the blood RNA, and germline DNA was isolated too. A primer matching the constant region was used to make TCR beta cDNA from 500 ng of total RNA. Three nested multiplex PCR rounds, a slightly modified ARM-PCR method, built the TCR beta libraries. The opening two PCR rounds, about 10 cycles each, paired TRBV1-TRBV30 forward primers with a C-beta reverse primer. TCRdb used MiXCR to reprocess the multiplex PCR reads, holding one entry per CDR3 protein. The profile shows a few hundred thousand distinct CDR3 sequences, around three fifths of them singletons. Source material: peripheral blood. The receptor source for this set is a woman aged 30 to 39 with primary liver carcinoma and hepatitis B virus infection.

This clonotype was observed once. At one end the junction does not follow the germline gene, possibly because of a read error. The CDR3 region has the DNA TGTCCCTGGAGTATTGATCCGGACGGTACGCTTGGGGAGCAGTACTTC. Translation gives CPWSIDPDGTLGEQYF. V gene TRBV30 combines with J gene TRBJ2-7; D unresolved. Germline CDR1 and CDR2: GTSNPN and SVGIG (reference sequence). The CDR3 spans 16 residues.

V is TRBV7-9 and J is TRBJ2-3; D may match TRBD1 or TRBD2 (6 bases each). Germline lookup yields CDR1 SEHNR and CDR2 FQNEAQ (reference sequence). The CDR3 has 17 amino acids. The V and J ends lost 6 bases and 6 bases respectively, with 25 bases between them. DNA for the CDR3: TGTGCCAGCAGACGAATCTTAGGGGGGCAAAATGGGGATACGCAGTATTTT. The encoded protein is CASRRILGGQNGDTQYF.

Comments on this clonotype: The germline gene is not matched at one end of the junction; a read error may be the cause. The V and J genes are TRBV11-2 and TRBJ1-1; tentative D call: TRBD1 (6 bases). Germline lookup yields CDR1 SGHAT and CDR2 FQNNGV. The CDR3 runs to 14 residues. CDR3 nucleotides: TGTACCAGCAGCTTAGATTCGGGGGGCGCACGACCTTTCTTT. Its protein product is CTSSLDSGGARPFF.

To note about this clonotype: The CDR3 end shows no conserved phenylalanine or tryptophan, and so a read error is likely. The genes are TRBV12-3 or TRBV12-4 and TRBJ2-7; TRBD2 matches at 10 bases. V lost 4 bases, J lost 2 bases, and 5 bases stayed unmatched. The CDR3 consists of 15 residues. CDR3 region: CASSSESGRAYEQYI. CDR3 coding DNA: TGTGCCAGCAGTTCCGAGAGCGGGAGGGCCTACGAGCAGTACATC.

To note about this clonotype: At one boundary the junction diverges from the germline segment, which might be a read error. The CDR3 sequence is CAFSEFQYGYTF. In nucleotides, the CDR3 is TGTGCCTTCAGTGAGTTCCAGTATGGCTACACCTTC. The chain joins TRBV10-3 to TRBJ1-2; D is ambiguous. The germline CDR1 and CDR2 sequences are ENHRY and SYGVKD. This CDR3 has 12 amino acids.

The J gene is TRBJ1-5, the V gene TRBV12-3 or TRBV12-4, with a tentative D call TRBD1 (6 bases). The CDR3 loop spans 18 amino acids. V was trimmed by 5 bases and J by 5 bases, leaving 25 bases between them. The CDR3 bases are TGTGCCAGCAGTCCTAGGGGATGGGACATGAGAAGGGATCAGCCCCAGCATTTT. Its protein product is CASSPRGWDMRRDQPQHF.

Worth noting for this clonotype: Compared with germline, one end of the junction differs, possibly owing to a read error. This rearrangement joins TRBV30 to TRBJ2-5; D is uncertain. Germline assignment: CDR1 GTSNPN and CDR2 SVGIG (reference sequence). CDR3 length equals 11 residues. This CDR3 is CAWSVREIQYF. In nucleotides, the CDR3 is TGTGCCTGGAGTGTCAGAGAGATCCAGTACTTC.

This clonotype appeared a few times. This sequence joins TRBV4-1 and TRBJ2-5; TRBD2 agrees at 8 bases. The V gene end was trimmed by 0 bases and the J gene end by 3 bases; junction bases not matched to a gene: 9. Germline CDR1 reads MGHRA; CDR2 reads YSYEKL. The CDR3 runs 17 residues. The CDR3 reads CASSQEGRGGPEETQYF. In DNA form, the CDR3 reads TGCGCCAGCAGCCAAGAGGGTCGGGGGGGGCCCGAAGAGACCCAGTACTTC.

Notes on this clonotype: A much larger clone sits a single nucleotide away, making a read error possible. This chain uses TRBV4-2 with TRBJ2-1, with 8 bases matching TRBD2. J was trimmed by 10 bases and V by 4 bases; bases with no gene match: 15. Germline values: CDR1 LGHNA, CDR2 YNFKEQ. The CDR3 spans 16 residues. The CDR3 DNA reads TGTGCCAGCAGCCCGACAAGAGGAAATAGCGGGGACGAGCAGTTCTTC. It translates to CASSPTRGNSGDEQFF.